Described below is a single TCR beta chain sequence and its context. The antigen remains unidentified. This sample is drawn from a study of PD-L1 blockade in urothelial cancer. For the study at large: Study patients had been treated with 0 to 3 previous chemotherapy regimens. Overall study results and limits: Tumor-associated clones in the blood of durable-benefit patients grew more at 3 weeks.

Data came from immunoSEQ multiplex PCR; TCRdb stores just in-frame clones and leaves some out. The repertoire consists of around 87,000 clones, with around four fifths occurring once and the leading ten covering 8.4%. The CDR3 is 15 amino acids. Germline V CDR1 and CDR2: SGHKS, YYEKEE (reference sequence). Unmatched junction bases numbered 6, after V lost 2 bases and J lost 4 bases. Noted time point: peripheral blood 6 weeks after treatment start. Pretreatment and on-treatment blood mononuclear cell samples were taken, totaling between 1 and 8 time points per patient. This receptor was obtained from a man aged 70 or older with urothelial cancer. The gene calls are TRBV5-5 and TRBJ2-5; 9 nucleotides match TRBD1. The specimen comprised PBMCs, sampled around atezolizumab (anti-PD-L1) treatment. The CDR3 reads CASSFDTGGGETQYF. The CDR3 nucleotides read TGTGCCAGCAGCTTCGACACAGGGGGCGGAGAGACCCAGTACTTC.